Listed below are T cell receptor beta chains from one sample, sequenced in a study of OX40 agonist ivuxolimab in advanced cancers. Assay: immunoSEQ multiplex PCR; the TCRdb copy retains only in-frame clones and omits some. The sample comprises 70,000 or so clones, roughly nine tenths of which are singletons, and under 1.5% rests with the top ten. Sequences were derived from CD4+ or CD8+ T cells sorted from blood, sampled in a trial of the OX40 agonist ivuxolimab. The receptors were gathered from an adult with an advanced solid tumor such as melanoma, head and neck, liver or kidney cancer. The CDR3 runs from the conserved cysteine through the conserved F or W. The D gene is left open where the match is weak. Rows give clone size only sometimes, using once, few, many, or a class for an expanded clone.

abundance	v_gene	len	j_gene	d_gene	CDR3nt	CDR3aa
.	TRBV5-1	15	TRBJ1-3	TRBD1	TGCGCCAGCAGCGCGGGGACAGATTCTGGAAACACCATATATTTT	CASSAGTDSGNTIYF
once	TRBV6-1	14	TRBJ2-7	.	TGTGCCAGCAGCAATACAGGAATCTCCTACGAGCAGTACTTC	CASSNTGISYEQYF
few	TRBV2	16	TRBJ2-2	.	TGTGCCAGCAGTGTACAGGGGGGGCTGAACACCGGGGAGCTGTTTTTT	CASSVQGGLNTGELFF
.	TRBV28	15	TRBJ1-2	TRBD1	TGTGCCAGCAGTTTAGGGGGACAGGGGGCGAGGGGCTACACCTTC	CASSLGGQGARGYTF
.	TRBV5-4	14	TRBJ2-3	.	TGTGCCAGCAGCTCACTGAAGGGGGCAGATACGCAGTATTTT	CASSSLKGADTQYF
.	TRBV9	14	TRBJ2-7	.	TGTGCCAGCAGCATTCGGGAGATCTCCTACGAGCAGTACTTC	CASSIREISYEQYF
.	TRBV6-5	12	TRBJ1-2	.	TGTGCCAGCACAACAGGGTCAGGTGGCTACACCTTC	CASTTGSGGYTF
.	TRBV18	16	TRBJ1-3	TRBD1	TGTGCCAGCTCACCAGGACAGGGGCGCTCTGGAAACACCATATATTTT	CASSPGQGRSGNTIYF
.	TRBV10-3	13	TRBJ1-5	.	TGTGCCATCAGTGAGGAAATAGGGCAGCCCCAGCATTTT	CAISEEIGQPQHF
.	TRBV30	15	TRBJ2-3	.	TGTGCCTGGAGTGGTGGGGGCGGGGCGGTAGGTACGCAGTATTTT	CAWSGGGGAVGTQYF
.	TRBV18	16	TRBJ1-4	TRBD1	TGTGCCAGCTCACCACCAGGGGGCGCAGCTAATGAAAAACTGTTTTTT	CASSPPGGAANEKLFF
once	TRBV7-6	15	TRBJ1-1	.	TGTGCCAGCAGCTTATTGTACGAGGGAGGCACTGAAGCTTTCTTT	CASSLLYEGGTEAFF
once	TRBV20-1	11	TRBJ2-5	.	TGCAGTGCTAGAGACTTGGAGACCCAGTACTTC	CSARDLETQYF
.	TRBV5-1	13	TRBJ1-2	.	TGCGCCAGCAGCTTGGTACAGGGAGACGGCTACACCTTC	CASSLVQGDGYTF
once	TRBV6-6	14	TRBJ2-2	.	TGTGCCAGCAGTTACTCCACGCTAACCGGGGAGCTGTTTTTT	CASSYSTLTGELFF
.	TRBV19	16	TRBJ2-5	TRBD1	TGTGCCACCGCCCCGGGACAGGGGGCCATTTTGCAGACCCAGTACTTC	CATAPGQGAILQTQYF
.	TRBV7-2	16	TRBJ1-2	.	TGTGCCAGCAGCTTATCAGCCCGGGACATATTCTATGGCTACACCTTC	CASSLSARDIFYGYTF
.	TRBV28	17	TRBJ1-5	TRBD1	TGTGCCAGCAGTCCAATTCCCGGGACAGGGGGATATCAGCCCCAGCATTTT	CASSPIPGTGGYQPQHF
.	TRBV5-1	12	TRBJ2-5	.	TGCGCCAGCAGCCCCAGCAAAGAGACCCAGTACTTC	CASSPSKETQYF
.	TRBV9	16	TRBJ2-1	TRBD2	TGTGCCAGCAGCGTAGACCTTGCGGGGGGGAACAATGAGCAGTTCTTC	CASSVDLAGGNNEQFF
.	TRBV27	13	TRBJ1-2	.	TGTGCCAGCAGTTCAAATGGGGGCTATGGCTACACCTTC	CASSSNGGYGYTF
.	TRBV7-2	13	TRBJ2-1	.	TGTGCCAGCAGGGCAGCATCAGGCAATGAGCAGTTCTTC	CASRAASGNEQFF
.	TRBV5-6	16	TRBJ2-2	.	TGTGCCAGCAGCTTTACAGGAAAGTCGAACACCGGGGAGCTGTTTTTT	CASSFTGKSNTGELFF
.	TRBV19	15	TRBJ1-5	TRBD1	TGTGCCAGTAGTCTAGACAGGGGGCTAGGTCAGCCCCAGCATTTT	CASSLDRGLGQPQHF
.	TRBV5-1	16	TRBJ2-5	.	TGCGCCAGCAGCCCAACCCCGGGCCAAACAAGGGAGACCCAGTACTTC	CASSPTPGQTRETQYF
.	TRBV7-9	14	TRBJ1-2	.	TGTGCCAGCAGCTTATCCCTCGGGTTGGGCGGCTACACCTTC	CASSLSLGLGGYTF
few	TRBV4-1	13	TRBJ1-2	.	TGCGCCAGCAGCCAAGAAGGGATCTATGGCTACACCTTC	CASSQEGIYGYTF
.	TRBV7-2	13	TRBJ1-2	.	TGTGCCAGCAGCTTAGATGATTTCGGTGGCTACACCTTC	CASSLDDFGGYTF
once	TRBV5-1	15	TRBJ2-7	.	TGCGCCAGCAGCCCAAGACTAGTTGAGTTGAACGAGCAGTACTTC	CASSPRLVELNEQYF
.	TRBV10-1	14	TRBJ2-3	TRBD2	TGCGCCAGCAGTATCGGACTAGCGGGGGATACGCAGTATTTT	CASSIGLAGDTQYF
.	TRBV6-6	13	TRBJ2-7	TRBD1	TGTGCCAGCAGATCCGGGACAGGCTACGAGCAGTACTTC	CASRSGTGYEQYF
once	TRBV9	15	TRBJ2-5	.	TGTGCCAGCAGCGTAAGTCTGGGGGGCGGAGAGACCCAGTACTTC	CASSVSLGGGETQYF
.	TRBV7-9	14	TRBJ2-1	.	TGTGCCAGCCCCTCGGTCGGCGGGCCCGGCCTTAGGTTCTTC	CASPSVGGPGLRFF
.	TRBV6-7	12	TRBJ2-7	.	TGTGCCACGCCCGACACTCGGTACGAGCAGTACTTC	CATPDTRYEQYF
.	TRBV2	13	TRBJ1-1	.	TGTGCCAGCAGATCGGGTCTGGGCACTGAAGCTTTCTTT	CASRSGLGTEAFF
.	TRBV5-6	16	TRBJ2-6	.	TGTGCCAGCAGCTCGGGACTTTACTCTGGGGCCAACGTCCTGACTTTC	CASSSGLYSGANVLTF
.	TRBV10-3	15	TRBJ1-5	TRBD1	TGTGCCATCAGTGAAGGGACAGGGGTCAATCAGCCCCAGCATTTT	CAISEGTGVNQPQHF
.	TRBV28	15	TRBJ1-1	TRBD1	TGTGCCAGCAGGCCAACAGGGGGCGCGGTAGCTGAAGCTTTCTTT	CASRPTGGAVAEAFF
.	TRBV27	15	TRBJ2-6	.	TGTGCCAGCAGTTCCGTTTTCTCTGGGGCCAACGTCCTGACTTTC	CASSSVFSGANVLTF
.	TRBV19	14	TRBJ1-1	.	TGTGCCAGTAGTCTTCCTGGGAAGAACACTGAAGCTTTCTTT	CASSLPGKNTEAFF
.	TRBV5-1	12	TRBJ2-3	.	TGCGCCAGCAGCTTGGTCACAGATACGCAGTATTTT	CASSLVTDTQYF
.	TRBV30	15	TRBJ1-5	.	TGTGCCTGGAGCCCCCGGACGGGGGGCGGTCAGCCCCAGCATTTT	CAWSPRTGGGQPQHF